This entry describes one T cell receptor (beta chain). Unmatched junction bases numbered 12, after V lost 3 bases and J lost 4 bases. The CDR3 covers 18 residues. The V gene's germline CDR1 is WSHSY and CDR2 SAAADI. The table came from immunoSEQ multiplex PCR; TCRdb's copy has only in-frame clones and leaves some out. The top ten clones hold about 0.01% of a sample with 500,000 to 750,000 clones, approximately 88% of them seen once. This entry belongs to a study of shared T cell receptors in the human thymus. The sample was also reused in another study, on human thymus T cells. That paper notes: Thymus pieces cut out during corrective heart surgery were the tissue that was used. Across thymic and blood repertoires, the usage of V and J genes appeared to be biased. Related research described strongly overlapping thymic repertoires in unrelated people.

The origin of this receptor is a boy under three years old with a congenital heart defect. Sequenced: thymocytes. V gene TRBV10-2 combines with J gene TRBJ2-5; 12 bases line up with TRBD2. This CDR3 reads CASSDPGLAGGELETQYF. CDR3 DNA: TGCGCCAGCAGTGACCCGGGACTAGCGGGCGGAGAGCTAGAGACCCAGTACTTC.